This T cell receptor beta chain appears in the sequencing data of a study of blood T cell repertoires in COVID-19 (dated by TCRdb to 2020 to 2022). Concerning the study at large: Samples from collaborators originated in the United States, Italy and Spain and spanned both the acute and convalescent phases of COVID-19. The prospective study material was composed of cDNA or gDNA derived from T cells, B-cell-depleted T cells, or PBMCs. Deeply sampled blood TCRbeta repertoires from subjects exposed to, actively infected with, or recovered from COVID-19 were included in the dataset. The repertoires were released in a freely available public database meant as a resource for research on the immune response to SARS-CoV-2. The samples were drawn from the first 160 participants of the ongoing ImmuneRACE study and from 950 to 1,500 subjects provided by 6 global collaborators. Sample metadata almost always included a de-identified subject ID, COVID-19 status, age in years and sex. HLA class I and class II types, where available, came from metadata supplied by the sample provider rather than from assay-based typing. What the work shows at the level of the full study, not this receptor alone: Clinical and demographic metadata were provided uncurated, with the amount varying by source and participant.

At one collaborating source in Seattle, patients were enrolled during active infection and were followed longitudinally through the course of disease. Whole blood was collected in K2EDTA tubes by collaborating institutions according to the institutions' own protocols. For TCRbeta analysis, collaborators shipped samples as frozen whole blood, isolated PBMCs, or DNA extracted from either of those sample types. The immunoSEQ Assay, a bias-controlled multiplex PCR, was used to amplify TCRbeta CDR3 regions from genomic DNA. The original pipeline was this. Within the assay, amplification of reference gene primers was used to estimate how many nucleated cells each sample contained. Sequence reads were collapsed and filtered to measure the absolute abundance of every unique TCRbeta CDR3 rearrangement. Productive Simpson clonality was computed per sample as the square root of Simpson's diversity index over productive rearrangements. TCRdb obtained this table from immuneACCESS and retained in-frame rearrangements with V and J assigned. These tables miss some clones; where compared with another copy, unresolved V genes account for less than half of the shortfall, and the remainder is unexplained. V and J calls and clone size are those listed in that table; D and trimming were worked out from the DNA. A total of about 220,000 clones appear in this sample, 65% to 90% of them only once. Around 2.5% of the sample rests with the top ten.

About this clone: Its binding antigen is unknown. One base away there is no much larger clone; base qualities are not given.

Per the germline V gene, LGHNA is the CDR1 and YSLEER is the CDR2. V is pruned by 4 bases and J by 8 bases, leaving 12 bases of the junction without a gene match. Measured from the cysteine to the phenylalanine, the CDR3 is 16 residues long. The entry retains the CDR3 DNA only, 48 bases that are in frame from base 1. This sequence originates from a woman aged 70-85 years with COVID-19, enrolled during active disease. The chain was built from TRBV4-3 and TRBJ2-1, with 9 middle bases fitting TRBD2. Sequenced sample: peripheral blood. The DNA reads as follows: TGCGCCAGCAGCCTCCATACCCTAGGGACTAGCTATGAGCAGTTCTTC. Translated, it reads CASSLHTLGTSYEQFF.